The clone carrying this T cell receptor (beta chain) was recorded a few times. Its specificity is unknown. The data belong to a study of TIL therapy for anti-PD-1-resistant metastatic lung cancer. Study-wide results and limits: Compared with baseline intratumoral T cells, expanded TIL cultures were more clonal and less diverse (around 5.7% vs 31%).

The CDR3 runs to 15 residues. CDR1 is ENHRY, CDR2 SYGVKD, per germline. Trimming removed 11 bases from V and 4 bases from J; junction bases left unmatched: 15. Sequencing used immunoSEQ v3. Using immunoSEQ multiplex PCR, the repertoire was profiled, and TCRdb retains in-frame clones only, with some absent. The sample has about 9,400 clones, about 74% seen once; the top ten hold over 10%. Time point reported: pre-treatment sample, taken before nivolumab and TIL therapy. Pleural nodules or supraclavicular lymph nodes made up most of the excised metastases sampled. The source was tumor tissue, collected at baseline. This TCR came from a person aged 30 to 80 with non-small cell lung cancer. The J gene is TRBJ2-7, the V gene TRBV10-3; 9 bases line up with TRBD1. The CDR3 DNA reads as TGTGCCGCCGCTTCCGGGACAGGGACTTTATACGAGCAGTACTTC. Its translation: CAAASGTGTLYEQYF.